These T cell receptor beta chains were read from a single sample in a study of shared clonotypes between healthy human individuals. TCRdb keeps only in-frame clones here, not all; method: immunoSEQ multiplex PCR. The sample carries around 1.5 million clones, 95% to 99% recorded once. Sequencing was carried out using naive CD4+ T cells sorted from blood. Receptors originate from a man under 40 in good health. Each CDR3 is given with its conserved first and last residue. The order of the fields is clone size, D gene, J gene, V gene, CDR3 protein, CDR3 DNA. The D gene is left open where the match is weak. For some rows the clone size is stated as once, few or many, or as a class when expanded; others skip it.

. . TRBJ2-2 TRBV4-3 CASSPLAGPPAGELFF TGCGCCAGCAGCCCCCTCGCGGGACCTCCCGCCGGGGAGCTGTTTTTT
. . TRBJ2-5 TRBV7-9 CASSLSAIRETQYF TGTGCCAGCAGCTTATCGGCCATTCGGGAGACCCAGTACTTC
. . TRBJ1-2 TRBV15 CATSRRGAAGGYTF TGTGCCACCAGCAGAAGGGGGGCGGCCGGCGGCTACACCTTC
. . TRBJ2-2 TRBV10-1 CASSDQVIEAGELFF TGCGCCAGCAGTGACCAGGTGATTGAGGCCGGGGAGCTGTTTTTT
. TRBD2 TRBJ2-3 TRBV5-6 CASSFRSSGRAPPDTQYF TGTGCCAGCAGCTTCAGGTCTAGCGGGAGGGCCCCCCCAGATACGCAGTATTTT
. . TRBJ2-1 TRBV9 CASSVAQVGSYNEQFF TGTGCCAGCAGCGTAGCTCAGGTGGGCTCCTACAATGAGCAGTTCTTC
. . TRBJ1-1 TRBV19 CASSSRHLKELPPEAFF TGTGCCAGTAGTAGCCGCCATTTGAAGGAACTCCCTCCTGAAGCTTTCTTT
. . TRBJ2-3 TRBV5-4 CASSLESPLRADTQYF TGTGCCAGCAGCTTGGAATCCCCCTTACGAGCAGATACGCAGTATTTT
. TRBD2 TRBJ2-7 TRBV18 CASSPPGLDHYEQYF TGTGCCAGCTCACCACCGGGACTAGATCACTACGAGCAGTACTTC
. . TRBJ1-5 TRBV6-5 CASSLGMLSQPQHF TGTGCCAGCAGTCTAGGTATGTTGTCTCAGCCCCAGCATTTT
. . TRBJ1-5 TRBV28 CASSLLVGPQHF TGTGCCAGCAGTTTATTAGTTGGGCCCCAGCATTTT
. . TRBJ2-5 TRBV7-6 CASSAVMKETQYF TGTGCCAGCAGCGCGGTAATGAAAGAGACCCAGTACTTC
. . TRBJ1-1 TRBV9 CASSVSSTGTTEAFF TGTGCCAGCAGCGTAAGTTCCACAGGGACCACTGAAGCTTTCTTT
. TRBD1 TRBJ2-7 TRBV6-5 CASSYSSGTGGYEQYF TGTGCCAGCAGTTATTCTTCCGGGACAGGGGGCTACGAGCAGTACTTC
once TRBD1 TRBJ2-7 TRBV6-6 CASSHSGTGPYEQYF TGTGCCAGCAGCCATTCCGGGACAGGGCCTTACGAGCAGTACTTC
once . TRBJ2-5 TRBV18 CASSPQSAETQYF TGTGCCAGCTCACCCCAGTCGGCGGAGACCCAGTACTTC
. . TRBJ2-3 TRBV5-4 CASSLTTYLDTDTQYF TGTGCCAGCAGCTTGACTACATACCTTGATACAGATACGCAGTATTTT
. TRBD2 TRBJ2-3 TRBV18 CASSRGLAGDGDTQYF TGTGCCAGCTCACGGGGACTAGCGGGAGACGGAGATACGCAGTATTTT
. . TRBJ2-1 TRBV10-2 CASNTGTLHEQFF TGCGCCAGCAATACCGGGACACTCCATGAGCAGTTCTTC
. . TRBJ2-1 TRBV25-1 CASSPRRGRDNEQFF TGTGCCAGCAGTCCACGTCGGGGGCGAGACAATGAGCAGTTCTTC
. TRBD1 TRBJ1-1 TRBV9 CASSEDRGPGNTEAFF TGTGCCAGCAGCGAGGACAGGGGGCCGGGGAACACTGAAGCTTTCTTT
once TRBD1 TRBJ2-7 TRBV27 CASRQDRYSYEQYF TGTGCCAGCAGACAGGACAGGTACTCCTACGAGCAGTACTTC
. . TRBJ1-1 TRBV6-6 CASRHRVSRSNTEAFF TGTGCCAGCAGGCACAGGGTTAGTAGGTCGAACACTGAAGCTTTCTTT
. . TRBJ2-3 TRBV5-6 CASSLGGSADTQYF TGTGCCAGCAGCTTGGGGGGAAGTGCAGATACGCAGTATTTT
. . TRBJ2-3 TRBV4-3 CASSQRTIGDTQYF TGCGCCAGCAGCCAAAGGACTATTGGGGATACGCAGTATTTT
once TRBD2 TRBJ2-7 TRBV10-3 CAIGGLAGEYEQYF TGTGCCATCGGGGGGTTAGCGGGAGAATACGAGCAGTACTTC
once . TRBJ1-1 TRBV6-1 CASSIKGGQAEAFF TGTGCCAGCAGCATAAAAGGGGGGCAAGCTGAAGCTTTCTTT
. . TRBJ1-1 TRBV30 CAWSVVLRALNTEAFF TGTGCCTGGAGTGTAGTTTTGAGGGCCCTGAACACTGAAGCTTTCTTT
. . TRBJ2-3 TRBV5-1 CASSFLHTDTQYF TGCGCCAGCAGCTTCCTCCACACAGATACGCAGTATTTT
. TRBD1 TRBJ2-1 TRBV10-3 CAAQGGQGYNEQFF TGTGCCGCACAGGGGGGACAGGGGTACAATGAGCAGTTCTTC
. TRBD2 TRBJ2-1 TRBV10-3 CAISTGTSYEQFF TGTGCCATCAGCACCGGGACTAGCTATGAGCAGTTCTTC
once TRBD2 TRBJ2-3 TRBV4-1 CASSQRKAGEADTQYF TGCGCCAGCAGCCAAAGAAAAGCGGGAGAGGCAGATACGCAGTATTTT
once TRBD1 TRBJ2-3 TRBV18 CASSPEQGRLTDTQYF TGTGCCAGCTCACCGGAACAGGGGCGCCTCACAGATACGCAGTATTTT
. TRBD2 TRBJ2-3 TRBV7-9 CASSREGTYTDTQYF TGTGCCAGCAGCCGGGAGGGGACTTACACAGATACGCAGTATTTT
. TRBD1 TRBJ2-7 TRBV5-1 CASSLGTDSYEQYF TGCGCCAGCAGCTTAGGGACAGACTCCTACGAGCAGTACTTC
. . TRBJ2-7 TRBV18 CASSPAFSYEQYF TGTGCCAGCTCACCAGCGTTCAGCTACGAGCAGTACTTC
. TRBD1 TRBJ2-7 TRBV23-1 CASSQSGPGTGYEQYF TGCGCCAGCAGTCAATCGGGGCCCGGGACAGGTTACGAGCAGTACTTC
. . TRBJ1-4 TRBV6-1 CASTRHVNEKLFF TGTGCCAGCACTAGACACGTTAATGAAAAACTGTTTTTT
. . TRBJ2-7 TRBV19 CASSIQKGSYEQYF TGTGCCAGTAGTATTCAGAAGGGGTCGTACGAGCAGTACTTC
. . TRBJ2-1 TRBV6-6 CASSYTRLTGNNEQFF TGTGCCAGCAGTTACACCCGATTAACAGGGAACAATGAGCAGTTCTTC
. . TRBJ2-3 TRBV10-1 CASSERQNTDTQYF TGCGCCAGCAGTGAGAGGCAGAACACAGATACGCAGTATTTT
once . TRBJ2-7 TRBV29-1 CSVASGTAYEQYF TGCAGCGTTGCCTCCGGGACGGCCTACGAGCAGTACTTC
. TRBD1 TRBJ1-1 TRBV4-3 CASSLDWGQGLGAFF TGCGCCAGCAGCCTGGATTGGGGACAGGGATTAGGGGCTTTCTTT
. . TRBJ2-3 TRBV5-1 CASSLLGLGSGPTDTQYF TGCGCCAGCAGCTTGCTGGGTTTGGGTAGCGGACCCACAGATACGCAGTATTTT
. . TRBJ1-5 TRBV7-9 CASSSTPIEGNSNQPQHF TGTGCCAGCAGCTCAACGCCGATCGAGGGGAATAGCAATCAGCCCCAGCATTTT
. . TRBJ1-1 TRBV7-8 CASRHHGGAKNTEAFF TGTGCCAGCAGACATCATGGGGGGGCAAAGAACACTGAAGCTTTCTTT
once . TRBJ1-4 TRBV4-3 CASSQEWAGREKLFF TGCGCCAGCAGCCAAGAATGGGCAGGAAGGGAAAAACTGTTTTTT
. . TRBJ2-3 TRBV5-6 CASSSRVATDTQYF TGTGCCAGCAGCTCCCGGGTAGCCACAGATACGCAGTATTTT
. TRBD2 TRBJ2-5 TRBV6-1 CASSAPAGGPRETQYF TGTGCCAGCAGTGCCCCAGCGGGAGGGCCGAGGGAGACCCAGTACTTC
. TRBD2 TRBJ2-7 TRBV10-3 CAIQPGGSYEQYF TGTGCCATCCAGCCGGGGGGTTCCTACGAGCAGTACTTC
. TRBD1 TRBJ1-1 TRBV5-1 CASSERTGRLTEAFF TGCGCCAGCAGCGAACGGACAGGGAGACTCACTGAAGCTTTCTTT
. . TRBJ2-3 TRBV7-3 CASSLTPSGTDTQYF TGTGCCAGCAGCTTAACGCCTAGCGGCACAGATACGCAGTATTTT
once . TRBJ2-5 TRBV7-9 CASSSRGGSETQYF TGTGCCAGCAGCTCGAGGGGGGGCTCAGAGACCCAGTACTTC
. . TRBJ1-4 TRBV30 CAWSAGRGGEKLFF TGTGCCTGGAGTGCGGGCAGGGGAGGTGAAAAACTGTTTTTT
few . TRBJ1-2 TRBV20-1 CSAIGYTF TGCAGTGCTATTGGCTACACCTTC
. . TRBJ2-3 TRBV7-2 CASSLTRLATTDTQYF TGTGCCAGCAGCTTGACCCGATTGGCGACCACAGATACGCAGTATTTT
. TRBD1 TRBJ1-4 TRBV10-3 CAISESADRVDEKLFF TGTGCCATCAGTGAGTCGGCGGACAGGGTCGATGAAAAACTGTTTTTT
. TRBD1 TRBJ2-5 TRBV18 CASSLLPRTGEETQYF TGTGCCAGCTCACTTCTCCCGAGGACAGGAGAAGAGACCCAGTACTTC
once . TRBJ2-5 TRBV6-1 CASSELQLQETQYF TGTGCCAGCAGTGAACTTCAGTTGCAAGAGACCCAGTACTTC